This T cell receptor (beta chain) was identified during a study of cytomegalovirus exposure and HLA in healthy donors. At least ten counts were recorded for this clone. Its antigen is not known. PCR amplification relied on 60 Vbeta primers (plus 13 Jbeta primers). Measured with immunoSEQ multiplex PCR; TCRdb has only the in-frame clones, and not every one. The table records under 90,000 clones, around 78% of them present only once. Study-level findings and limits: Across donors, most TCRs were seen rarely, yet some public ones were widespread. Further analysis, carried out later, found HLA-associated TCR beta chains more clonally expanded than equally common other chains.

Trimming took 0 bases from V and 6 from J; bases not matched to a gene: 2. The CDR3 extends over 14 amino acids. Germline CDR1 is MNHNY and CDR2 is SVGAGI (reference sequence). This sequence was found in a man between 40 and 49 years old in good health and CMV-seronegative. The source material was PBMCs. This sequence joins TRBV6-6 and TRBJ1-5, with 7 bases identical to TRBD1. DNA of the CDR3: TGTGCCAGCAGTTACTCAGACAGGGCTCAGCCCCAGCATTTT. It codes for CASSYSDRAQPQHF.